The clone carrying this TCR beta chain turned up a few times. Its matching antigen is unknown. Peripheral blood from each donor was collected in a volume of 9.5 to 10 milliliters. Isolating PBMCs gave at least 6 million of these cells per sample. This sample is part of a study of blood T cells in healthy people across ages. With V trimmed by 6 bases and J by 9 bases, 8 bases remained unmatched. Germline CDR1 and CDR2: MNHNS and SASEGT. The CDR3 consists of 13 residues. General study findings and limits: Possibly, changes in expanded clonotypes were confounded because donor CMV status was unknown.

PCR was performed a second time for roughly 7 to 12 cycles using a sample-barcoded 5' primer and a J-beta primer mix. Via MiXCR, TCRdb re-called the 5' RACE reads, giving one row per CDR3 protein. The sample has just over 1 million distinct CDR3 sequences; around 43% are singletons. The rearrangement uses TRBV6-1 and TRBJ2-1, with 7 bases fitting TRBD1. The specimen sequenced was blood. The sequence was obtained from a woman in her sixties in good health. CDR3 amino acids: CASSAKAGGEQFF. In DNA form, the CDR3 reads TGTGCCAGCAGCGCAAAAGCAGGGGGTGAGCAGTTCTTC.